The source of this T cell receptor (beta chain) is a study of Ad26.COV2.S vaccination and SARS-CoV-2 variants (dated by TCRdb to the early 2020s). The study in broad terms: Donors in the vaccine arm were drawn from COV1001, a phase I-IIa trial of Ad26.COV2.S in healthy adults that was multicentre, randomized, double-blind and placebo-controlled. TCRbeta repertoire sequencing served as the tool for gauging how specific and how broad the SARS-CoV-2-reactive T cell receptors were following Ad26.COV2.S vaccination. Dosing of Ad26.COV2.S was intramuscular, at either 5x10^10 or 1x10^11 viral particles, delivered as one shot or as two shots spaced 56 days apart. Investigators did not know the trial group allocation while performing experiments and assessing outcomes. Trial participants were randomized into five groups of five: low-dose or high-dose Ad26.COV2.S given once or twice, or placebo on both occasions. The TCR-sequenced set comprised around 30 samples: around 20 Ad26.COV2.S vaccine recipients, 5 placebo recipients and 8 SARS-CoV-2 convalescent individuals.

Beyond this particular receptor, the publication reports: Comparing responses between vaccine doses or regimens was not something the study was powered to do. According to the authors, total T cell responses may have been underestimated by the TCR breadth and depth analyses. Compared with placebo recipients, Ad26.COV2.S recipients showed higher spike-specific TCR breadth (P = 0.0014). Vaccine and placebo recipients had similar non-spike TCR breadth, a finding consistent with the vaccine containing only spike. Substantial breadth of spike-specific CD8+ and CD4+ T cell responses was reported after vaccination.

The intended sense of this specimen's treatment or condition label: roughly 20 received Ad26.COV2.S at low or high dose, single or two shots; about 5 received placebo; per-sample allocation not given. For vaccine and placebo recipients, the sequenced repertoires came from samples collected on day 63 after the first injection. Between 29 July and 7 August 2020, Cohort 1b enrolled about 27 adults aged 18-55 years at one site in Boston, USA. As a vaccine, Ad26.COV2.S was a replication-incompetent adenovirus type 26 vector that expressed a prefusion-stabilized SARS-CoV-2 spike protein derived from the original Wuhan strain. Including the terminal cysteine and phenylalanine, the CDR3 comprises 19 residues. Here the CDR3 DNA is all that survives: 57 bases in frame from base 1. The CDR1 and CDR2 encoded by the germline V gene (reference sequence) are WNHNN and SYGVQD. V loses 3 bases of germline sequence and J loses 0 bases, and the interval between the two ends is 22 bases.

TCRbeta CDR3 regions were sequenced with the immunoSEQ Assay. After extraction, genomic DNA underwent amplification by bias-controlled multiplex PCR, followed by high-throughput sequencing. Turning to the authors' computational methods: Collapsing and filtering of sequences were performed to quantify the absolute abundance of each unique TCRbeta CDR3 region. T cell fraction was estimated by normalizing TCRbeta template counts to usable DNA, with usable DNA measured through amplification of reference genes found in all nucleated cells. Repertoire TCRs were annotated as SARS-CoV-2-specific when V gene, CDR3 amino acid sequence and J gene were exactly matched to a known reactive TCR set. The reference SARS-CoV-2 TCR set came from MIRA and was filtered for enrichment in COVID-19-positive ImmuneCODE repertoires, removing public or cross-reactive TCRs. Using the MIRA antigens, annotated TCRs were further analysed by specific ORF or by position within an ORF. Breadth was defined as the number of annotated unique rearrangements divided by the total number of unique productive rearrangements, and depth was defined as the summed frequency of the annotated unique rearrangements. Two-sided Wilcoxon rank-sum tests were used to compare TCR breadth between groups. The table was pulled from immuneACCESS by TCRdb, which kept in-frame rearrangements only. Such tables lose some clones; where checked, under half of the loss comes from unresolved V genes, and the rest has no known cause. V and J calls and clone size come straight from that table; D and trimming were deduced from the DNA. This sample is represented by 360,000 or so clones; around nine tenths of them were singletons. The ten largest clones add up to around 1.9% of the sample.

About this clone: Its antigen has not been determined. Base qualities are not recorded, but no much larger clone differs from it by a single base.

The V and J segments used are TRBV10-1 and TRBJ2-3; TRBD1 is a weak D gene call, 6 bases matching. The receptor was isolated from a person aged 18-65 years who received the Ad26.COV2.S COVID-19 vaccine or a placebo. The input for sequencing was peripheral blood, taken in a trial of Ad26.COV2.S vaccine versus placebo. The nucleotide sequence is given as TGCGCCAGCAGTGATGGGGGCCTGGGCGAGTATCCGAGCACAGATACGCAGTATTTT. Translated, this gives CASSDGGLGEYPSTDTQYF.